This T cell receptor beta chain was sequenced during a study of shared clonotypes between healthy human individuals. Study observations and caveats: For sorted subsets, rarefaction showed incomplete sequencing despite large depth.

Assay: immunoSEQ multiplex PCR; the TCRdb copy retains only in-frame clones and omits some. The profile shows fewer than 3 million clones, approximately 90% of them singletons. Looked up from germline, CDR1 is SGHRS and CDR2 is YFSETQ. Trimming took 4 bases from V and 0 from J; bases not matched to a gene: 3. The CDR3 sequence is 15 residues long. Concerning this clone itself: What it recognizes is unknown.

Recent vaccinations or acute infections were absent in the healthy HIV-negative adult donors. The donors, all of them Caucasian adults, lived in Nashville, Tennessee. Researchers partitioned CD4+ cells into CD45RA+ naive and CD45RA-negative memory subsets. The sequenced sample consisted of naive CD4+ T cells from PBMCs. As for subset: CD45RA+ positively selected. The receptor's source is a man in his late teens or twenties in good health. Some clones in this sample may be carry-over from other donors' samples. The rearrangement uses TRBV5-1 and TRBJ2-3; 9 positions agree with TRBD2. CDR3 nucleotide sequence: TGCGCCAGCAGCGAAAGCGGGAGGAGCACAGATACGCAGTATTTT. Translated: CASSESGRSTDTQYF.